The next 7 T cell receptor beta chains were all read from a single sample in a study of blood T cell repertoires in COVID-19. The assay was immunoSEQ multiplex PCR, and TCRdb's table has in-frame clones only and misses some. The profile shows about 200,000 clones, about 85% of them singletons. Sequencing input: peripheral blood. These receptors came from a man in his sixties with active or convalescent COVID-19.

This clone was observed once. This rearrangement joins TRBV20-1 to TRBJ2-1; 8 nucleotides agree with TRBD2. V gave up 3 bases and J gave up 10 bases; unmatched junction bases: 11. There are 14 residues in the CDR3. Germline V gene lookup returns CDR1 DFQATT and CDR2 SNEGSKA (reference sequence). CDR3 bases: TGCAGTGCTAGTCGGGGGGGGCCATTCGAGGAGCAGTTCTTC. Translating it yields CSASRGGPFEEQFF.

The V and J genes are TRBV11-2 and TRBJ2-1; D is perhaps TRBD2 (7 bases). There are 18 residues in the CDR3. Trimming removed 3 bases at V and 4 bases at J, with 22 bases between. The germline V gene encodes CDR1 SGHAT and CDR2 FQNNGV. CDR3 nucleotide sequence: TGTGCCAGCAGCTTTTTCGCCAGGGGCGGGGGCCCTTACAATGAGCAGTTCTTC. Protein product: CASSFFARGGGPYNEQFF.

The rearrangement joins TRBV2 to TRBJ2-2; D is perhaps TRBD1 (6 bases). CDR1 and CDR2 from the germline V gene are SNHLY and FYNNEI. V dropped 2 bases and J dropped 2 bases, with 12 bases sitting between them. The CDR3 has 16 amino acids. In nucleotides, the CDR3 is TGTGCCAGCAGTGAATGGGCAGGGGCCAACACCGGGGAGCTGTTTTTT. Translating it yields CASSEWAGANTGELFF. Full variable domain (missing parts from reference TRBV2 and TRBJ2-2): EPEVTQTPSHQVTQMGQEVILRCVPISNHLYFYWYRQILGQKVEFLVSFYNNEISEKSEIFDDQFSVERPDGSNFTLKIRSTKLEDSAMYFCASSEWAGANTGELFFGEGSRLTVL.

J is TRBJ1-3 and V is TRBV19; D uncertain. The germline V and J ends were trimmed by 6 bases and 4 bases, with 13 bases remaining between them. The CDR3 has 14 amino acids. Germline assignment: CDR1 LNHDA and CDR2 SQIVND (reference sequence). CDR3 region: CASSPRGDGNTIYF. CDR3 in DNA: TGTGCCAGTAGCCCTCGGGGTGACGGAAACACCATATATTTT.

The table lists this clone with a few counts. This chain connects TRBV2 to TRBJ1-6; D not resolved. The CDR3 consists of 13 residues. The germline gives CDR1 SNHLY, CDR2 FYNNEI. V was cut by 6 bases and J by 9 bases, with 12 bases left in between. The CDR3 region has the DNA TGTGCCAGCAGGGAGCTGGTACGTTCACCCCTCCACTTT. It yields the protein CASRELVRSPLHF.

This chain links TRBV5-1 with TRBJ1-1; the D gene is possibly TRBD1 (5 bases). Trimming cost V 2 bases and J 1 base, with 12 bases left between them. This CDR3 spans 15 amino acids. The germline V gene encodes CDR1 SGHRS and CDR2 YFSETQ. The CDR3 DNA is TGCGCCAGCAGCTTTACGGGGGTTGGGAACACTGAAGCTTTCTTT. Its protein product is CASSFTGVGNTEAFF.

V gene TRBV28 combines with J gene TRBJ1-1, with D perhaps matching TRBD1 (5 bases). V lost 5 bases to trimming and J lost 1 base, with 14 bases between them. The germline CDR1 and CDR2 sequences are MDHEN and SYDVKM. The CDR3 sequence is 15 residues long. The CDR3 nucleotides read TGTGCCAGCAGTCCTCGCGGGGGAGGGAACACTGAAGCTTTCTTT. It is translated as CASSPRGGGNTEAFF.